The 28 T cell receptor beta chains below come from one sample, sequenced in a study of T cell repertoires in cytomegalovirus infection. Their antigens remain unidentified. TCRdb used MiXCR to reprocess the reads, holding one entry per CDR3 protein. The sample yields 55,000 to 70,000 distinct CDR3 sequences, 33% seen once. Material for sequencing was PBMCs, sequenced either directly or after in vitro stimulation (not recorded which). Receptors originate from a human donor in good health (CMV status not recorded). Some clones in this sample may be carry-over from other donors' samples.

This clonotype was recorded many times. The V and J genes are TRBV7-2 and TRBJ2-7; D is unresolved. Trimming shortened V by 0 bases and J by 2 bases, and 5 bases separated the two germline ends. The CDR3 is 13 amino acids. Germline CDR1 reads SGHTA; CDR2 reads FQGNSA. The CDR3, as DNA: TGTGCCAGCAGCTTAGCCAGTACCTACGAGCAGTACTTC. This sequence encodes CASSLASTYEQYF.

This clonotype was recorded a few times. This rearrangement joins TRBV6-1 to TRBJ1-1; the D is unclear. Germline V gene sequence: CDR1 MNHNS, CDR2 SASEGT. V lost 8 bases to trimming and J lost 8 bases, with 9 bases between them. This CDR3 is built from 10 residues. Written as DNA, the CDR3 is TGTGCCAGCCAAGGAGCGGAAGCTTTCTTT. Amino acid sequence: CASQGAEAFF.

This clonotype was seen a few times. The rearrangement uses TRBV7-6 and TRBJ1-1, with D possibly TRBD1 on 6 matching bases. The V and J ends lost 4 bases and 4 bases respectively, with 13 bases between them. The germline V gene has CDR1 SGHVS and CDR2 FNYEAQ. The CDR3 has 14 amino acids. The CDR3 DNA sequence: TGTGCCAGCAGCTCCACAGGGAGGGGCACTGAAGCTTTCTTT. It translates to CASSSTGRGTEAFF.

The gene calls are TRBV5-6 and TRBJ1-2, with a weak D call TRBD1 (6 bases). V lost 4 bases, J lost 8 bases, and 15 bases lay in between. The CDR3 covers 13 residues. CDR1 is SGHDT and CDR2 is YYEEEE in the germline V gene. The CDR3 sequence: CASSQGPLRGYTF. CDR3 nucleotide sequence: TGTGCCAGCAGCCAGGGGCCACTGAGGGGCTACACCTTC.

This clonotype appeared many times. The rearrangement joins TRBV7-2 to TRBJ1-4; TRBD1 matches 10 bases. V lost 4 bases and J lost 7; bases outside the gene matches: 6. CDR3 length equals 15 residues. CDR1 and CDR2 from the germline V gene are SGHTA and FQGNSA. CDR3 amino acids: CASSSGQGFSEKLFF. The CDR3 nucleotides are TGTGCCAGCAGCTCGGGACAGGGGTTTAGTGAAAAACTGTTTTTT.

This CDR3 is CASSLGGSGYTF. CDR3 sequence (DNA): TGTGCCAGCAGTTTAGGGGGGAGTGGCTACACCTTC. J is TRBJ1-2 and V is TRBV12-3 or TRBV12-4; weak D call: TRBD1 (5 bases). Trimming took off 1 base at V and 7 bases at J, with 7 bases between the two ends. The CDR3 is 12 residues long.

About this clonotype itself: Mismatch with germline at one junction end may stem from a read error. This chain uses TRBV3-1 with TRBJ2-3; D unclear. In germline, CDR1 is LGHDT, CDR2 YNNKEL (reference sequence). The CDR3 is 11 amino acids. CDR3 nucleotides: TGTGTCAGCAGCCATCAGCATACGCAGTATTTT. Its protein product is CVSSHQHTQYF.

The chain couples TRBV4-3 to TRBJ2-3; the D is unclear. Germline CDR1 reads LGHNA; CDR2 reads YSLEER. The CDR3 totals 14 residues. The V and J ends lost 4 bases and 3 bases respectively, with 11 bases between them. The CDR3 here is CASSPRLETDTQYF. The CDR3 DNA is TGCGCCAGCAGCCCACGGCTAGAGACAGATACGCAGTATTTT.

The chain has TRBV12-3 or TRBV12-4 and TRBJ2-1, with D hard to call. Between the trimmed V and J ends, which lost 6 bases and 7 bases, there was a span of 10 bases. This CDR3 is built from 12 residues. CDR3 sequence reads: CASSHARNEQFF. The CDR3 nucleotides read TGTGCCAGCAGCCACGCCCGGAATGAGCAGTTCTTC.

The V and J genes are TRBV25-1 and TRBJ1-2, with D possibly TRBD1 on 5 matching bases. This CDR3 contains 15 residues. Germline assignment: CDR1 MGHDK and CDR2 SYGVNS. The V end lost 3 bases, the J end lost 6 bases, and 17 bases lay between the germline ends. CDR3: CASSDPAGGFDGYTF. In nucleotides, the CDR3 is TGTGCCAGCAGTGACCCCGCCGGGGGTTTTGATGGCTACACCTTC.

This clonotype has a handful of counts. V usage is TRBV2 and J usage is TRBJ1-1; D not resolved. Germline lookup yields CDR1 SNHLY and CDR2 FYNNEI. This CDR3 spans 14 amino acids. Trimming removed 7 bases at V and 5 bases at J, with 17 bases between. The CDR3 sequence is CASTRSRPGTEAFF. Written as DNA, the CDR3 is TGTGCCAGCACTAGGTCGAGGCCGGGTACTGAAGCTTTCTTT.

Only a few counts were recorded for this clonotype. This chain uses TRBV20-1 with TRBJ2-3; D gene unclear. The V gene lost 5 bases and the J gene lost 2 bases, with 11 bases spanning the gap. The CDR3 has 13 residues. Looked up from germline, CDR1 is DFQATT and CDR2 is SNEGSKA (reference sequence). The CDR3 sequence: CSASTMLTDTQYF. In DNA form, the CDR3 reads TGCAGTGCTTCCACTATGCTCACAGATACGCAGTATTTT.

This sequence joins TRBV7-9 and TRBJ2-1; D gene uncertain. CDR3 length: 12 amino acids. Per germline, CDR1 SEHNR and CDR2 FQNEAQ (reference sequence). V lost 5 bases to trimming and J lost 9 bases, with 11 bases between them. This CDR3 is CASSPQGGEQFF. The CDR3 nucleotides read TGTGCCAGCAGCCCCCAAGGTGGTGAGCAGTTCTTC.

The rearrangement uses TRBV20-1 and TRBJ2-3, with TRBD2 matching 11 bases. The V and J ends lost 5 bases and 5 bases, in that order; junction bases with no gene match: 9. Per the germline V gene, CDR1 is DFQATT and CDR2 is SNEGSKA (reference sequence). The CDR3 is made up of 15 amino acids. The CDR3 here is CSAGTSGSWRDTQYF. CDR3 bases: TGCAGTGCTGGAACTAGCGGGAGTTGGAGAGATACGCAGTATTTT.

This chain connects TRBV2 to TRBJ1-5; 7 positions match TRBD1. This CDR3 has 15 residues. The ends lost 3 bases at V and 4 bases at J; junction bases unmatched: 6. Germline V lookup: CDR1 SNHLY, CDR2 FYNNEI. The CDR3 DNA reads TGTGCCAGCAGTGATGAGACAGGGCTGAATCAGCCCCAGCATTTT. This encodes CASSDETGLNQPQHF. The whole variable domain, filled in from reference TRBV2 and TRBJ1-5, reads EPEVTQTPSHQVTQMGQEVILRCVPISNHLYFYWYRQILGQKVEFLVSFYNNEISEKSEIFDDQFSVERPDGSNFTLKIRSTKLEDSAMYFCASSDETGLNQPQHFGDGTRLSIL.

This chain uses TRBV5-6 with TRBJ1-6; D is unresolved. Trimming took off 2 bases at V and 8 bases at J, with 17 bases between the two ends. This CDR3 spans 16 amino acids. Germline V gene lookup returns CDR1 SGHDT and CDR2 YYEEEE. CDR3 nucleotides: TGTGCCAGCAGCTTAGAAGGGATGGGGTTATATTCACCCCTCCACTTT. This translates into CASSLEGMGLYSPLHF.

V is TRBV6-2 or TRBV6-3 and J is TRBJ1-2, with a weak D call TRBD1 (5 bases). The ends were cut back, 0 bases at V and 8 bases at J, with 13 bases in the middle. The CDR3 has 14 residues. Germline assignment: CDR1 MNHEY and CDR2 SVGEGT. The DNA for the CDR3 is TGTGCCAGCAGTTACTCTGCCGGGGGTGCCGGCTACACCTTC. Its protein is CASSYSAGGAGYTF.

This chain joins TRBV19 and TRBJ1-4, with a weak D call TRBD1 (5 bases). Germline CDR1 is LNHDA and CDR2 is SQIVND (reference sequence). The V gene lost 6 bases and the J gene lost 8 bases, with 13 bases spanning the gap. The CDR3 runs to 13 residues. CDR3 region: CASSTGFEEKLFF. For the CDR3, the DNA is TGTGCCAGTAGCACAGGATTCGAGGAAAAACTGTTTTTT. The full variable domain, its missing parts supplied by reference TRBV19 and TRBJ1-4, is DGGITQSPKYLFRKEGQNVTLSCEQNLNHDAMYWYRQDPGQGLRLIYYSQIVNDFQKGDIAEGYSVSREKKESFPLTVTSAQKNPTAFYLCASSTGFEEKLFFGSGTQLSVL.

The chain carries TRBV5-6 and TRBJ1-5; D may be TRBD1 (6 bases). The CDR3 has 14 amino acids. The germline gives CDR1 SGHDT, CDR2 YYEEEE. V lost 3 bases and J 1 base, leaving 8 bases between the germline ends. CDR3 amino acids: CASSSTGSNQPQHF. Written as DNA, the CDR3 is TGTGCCAGCAGCTCTACAGGGAGCAATCAGCCCCAGCATTTT.

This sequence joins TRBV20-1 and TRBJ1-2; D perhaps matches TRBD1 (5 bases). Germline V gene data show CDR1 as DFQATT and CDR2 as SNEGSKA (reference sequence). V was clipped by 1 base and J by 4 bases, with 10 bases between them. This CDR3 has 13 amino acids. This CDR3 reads CSARATQVYGYTF. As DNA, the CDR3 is TGCAGTGCTAGAGCTACACAGGTCTATGGCTACACCTTC.

DNA for the CDR3: TGTGCCACCAGTGATTCCCGGGACAGGGCAGATACGCAGTATTTT. Translated, it gives CATSDSRDRADTQYF. V and J are TRBV24-1 and TRBJ2-3; 9 bases map to TRBD1. The V gene's germline CDR1 is KGHDR and CDR2 SFDVKD. The CDR3 contains 15 residues. V shed 2 bases, J shed 4 bases, and the junction held 3 bases outside the gene matches.

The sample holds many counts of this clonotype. The CDR3 reads CASSPTRSLDDEQFF. The CDR3 region has the DNA TGTGCCAGCAGCCCAACTAGATCGTTGGACGATGAGCAGTTCTTC. V and J are TRBV7-6 and TRBJ2-1, with D perhaps TRBD2 (5 bases). The CDR3 sequence is 15 residues long. CDR1 is SGHVS, CDR2 FNYEAQ, per germline. The germline V and J ends were trimmed by 5 bases and 8 bases, with 19 bases remaining between them.

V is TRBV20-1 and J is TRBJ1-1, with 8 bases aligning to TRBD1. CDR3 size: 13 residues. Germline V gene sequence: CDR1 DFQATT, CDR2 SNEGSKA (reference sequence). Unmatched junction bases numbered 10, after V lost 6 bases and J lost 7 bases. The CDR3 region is CSAPLDRGREAFF. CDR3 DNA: TGCAGTGCACCGCTCGACAGGGGCCGTGAAGCTTTCTTT.

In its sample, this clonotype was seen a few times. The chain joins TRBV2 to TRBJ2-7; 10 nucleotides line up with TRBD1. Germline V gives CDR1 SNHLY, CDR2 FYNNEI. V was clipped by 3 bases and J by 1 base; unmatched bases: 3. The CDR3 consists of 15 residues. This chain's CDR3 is CASSEGQGLSYEQYF. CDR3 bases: TGTGCCAGCAGTGAGGGACAGGGGTTGTCCTACGAGCAGTACTTC.

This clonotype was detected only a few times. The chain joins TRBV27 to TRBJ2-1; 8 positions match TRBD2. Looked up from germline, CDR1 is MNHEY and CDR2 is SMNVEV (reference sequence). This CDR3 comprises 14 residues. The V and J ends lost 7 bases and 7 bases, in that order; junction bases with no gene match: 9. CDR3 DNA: TGTGCCAGCACTCGGGGGGGAAGCCCGAATGAGCAGTTCTTC. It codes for CASTRGGSPNEQFF.

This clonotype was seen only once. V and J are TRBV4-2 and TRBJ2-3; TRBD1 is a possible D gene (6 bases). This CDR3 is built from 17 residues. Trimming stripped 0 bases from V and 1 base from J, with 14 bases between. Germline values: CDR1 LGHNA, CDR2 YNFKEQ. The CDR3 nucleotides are TGTGCCAGCAGCCAAGAAGGGGGAATGAGGGGCACAGATACGCAGTATTTT. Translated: CASSQEGGMRGTDTQYF.

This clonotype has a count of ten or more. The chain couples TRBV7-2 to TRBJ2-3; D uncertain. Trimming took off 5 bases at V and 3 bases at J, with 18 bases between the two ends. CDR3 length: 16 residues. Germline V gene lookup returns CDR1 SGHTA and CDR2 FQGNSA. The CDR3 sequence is CASSRNRALLTDTQYF. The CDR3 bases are TGTGCCAGCAGCCGAAATCGGGCCCTACTGACAGATACGCAGTATTTT.

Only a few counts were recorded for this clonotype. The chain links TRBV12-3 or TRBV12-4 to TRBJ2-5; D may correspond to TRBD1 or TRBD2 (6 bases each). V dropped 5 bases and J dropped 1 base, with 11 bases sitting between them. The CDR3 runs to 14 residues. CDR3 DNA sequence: TGTGCCAGCAGTCCTACGGGGGCCCAAGAGACCCAGTACTTC. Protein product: CASSPTGAQETQYF.